A selection of T cell receptor beta chains follows, all from one sample in a study of T cells after yellow fever vaccination. MiXCR, run by TCRdb on the 5' RACE reads, gives a single entry per CDR3 protein. The sample contains 500,000 to 650,000 distinct CDR3 sequences, 9% to 15% of which appear only once. The source material was PBMCs, sampled on the day of the yellow fever booster vaccination. Receptor source: a man aged 25-40 years who received the YFV17D yellow fever vaccine. CDR3s include the opening cysteine and the closing phenylalanine or tryptophan. Fields, in order: D gene, V gene, clone size, J gene, CDR3 DNA, CDR3 protein. The D gene is left open where the match is weak. Some rows have no size entry. The others give once, few or many, or a class for an expanded clone.

D: TRBD2
V: TRBV20-1
size: .
J: TRBJ2-7
DNA: TGCAGTGCTAGTTCGGGGACTACCCCGAGGCGGGAGCAGTACTTC
CDR3: CSASSGTTPRREQYF

D: .
V: TRBV10-3
size: .
J: TRBJ2-2
DNA: TGTGCCATCAGTGAGCCTATGGGGGGCAAAGGGTCCGGGGAGCTGTTTTTT
CDR3: CAISEPMGGKGSGELFF

D: .
V: TRBV6-5
size: .
J: TRBJ2-1
DNA: TGTGCCAGCAGTCTCCCGGGACAGCAGTTCTTC
CDR3: CASSLPGQQFF

D: .
V: TRBV27
size: .
J: TRBJ2-5
DNA: TGTGCCAGCGGAGGACAGTACCAAGAGACCCAGTACTTC
CDR3: CASGGQYQETQYF

D: TRBD1
V: TRBV7-9
size: few
J: TRBJ2-7
DNA: TGTGCCAGCAGCTCCTTGAATCGGGACAGCTCCTACGAGCAGTACTTC
CDR3: CASSSLNRDSSYEQYF

D: .
V: TRBV18
size: few
J: TRBJ2-1
DNA: TGTGCCAGCTCACCACCTGACCCCAATGAGCAGTTCTTC
CDR3: CASSPPDPNEQFF

D: TRBD2
V: TRBV30
size: few
J: TRBJ2-1
DNA: TGTGCCTGGAGTGTAGCTAGCGGCCACCCGAATGAGCAGTTCTTC
CDR3: CAWSVASGHPNEQFF

D: TRBD1
V: TRBV6-7
size: few
J: TRBJ2-3
DNA: TGTGCCAGCAGTTGCAAGGACAGGGGAGACGCAGATACGCAGTATTTT
CDR3: CASSCKDRGDADTQYF

D: .
V: TRBV20-1
size: many
J: TRBJ2-1
DNA: TGCAGTGCCGCGAACTGGGGGAACAATGAGCAGTTCTTC
CDR3: CSAANWGNNEQFF

D: .
V: TRBV4-3
size: many
J: TRBJ2-7
DNA: TGCGCCAGCAGCCAAGAAGTGGGATCTACGACCTACGAGCAGTACTTC
CDR3: CASSQEVGSTTYEQYF

D: TRBD1
V: TRBV2
size: few
J: TRBJ1-5
DNA: TGTGCCAGCAGCCTCCGGCAGGGGGAAGGGCCCCAGCATTTT
CDR3: CASSLRQGEGPQHF

D: .
V: TRBV15
size: .
J: TRBJ1-3
DNA: TGTGCCACTTCGAGCAGGACAAGAAACACCATATATTTT
CDR3: CATSSRTRNTIYF

D: .
V: TRBV15
size: few
J: TRBJ2-3
DNA: TGTGCCACCAGCTACGGACAGTTCACAGATACGCAGTATTTT
CDR3: CATSYGQFTDTQYF

D: .
V: TRBV28
size: .
J: TRBJ2-5
DNA: TGTGCCAGCAGTTCCCAAGGTATCGCTAGCATGGAGACCCAGTACTTC
CDR3: CASSSQGIASMETQYF

D: .
V: TRBV6-1
size: few
J: TRBJ2-7
DNA: TGTGCCACCAGGGGACTCCAAGGCTCCTACGAGCAGTACTTC
CDR3: CATRGLQGSYEQYF

D: .
V: TRBV28
size: few
J: TRBJ1-1
DNA: TGTGCCAGCAGTTCACAGGGTCCTGAAGCTTTCTTT
CDR3: CASSSQGPEAFF

D: .
V: TRBV5-5
size: .
J: TRBJ1-1
DNA: TGTGCCAGCAGCTTGTTTGGGTCCGGTGAAGCTTTCTTT
CDR3: CASSLFGSGEAFF

D: TRBD2
V: TRBV11-2
size: .
J: TRBJ2-1
DNA: TGTGCCAGCAGCCTAGGACTAGGTCTTGGTGAGCAGTTCTTC
CDR3: CASSLGLGLGEQFF

D: TRBD1
V: TRBV5-1
size: once
J: TRBJ2-7
DNA: TGCGCCAGCAGCTTGGTTCCTCCGGGACAGGGAATTTACGAGCAGTACTTC
CDR3: CASSLVPPGQGIYEQYF

D: TRBD1
V: TRBV7-2
size: .
J: TRBJ1-4
DNA: TGTGCCAGCAGCTTAGACAGGGGCAGTGAAAAACTGTTTTTT
CDR3: CASSLDRGSEKLFF

D: TRBD2
V: TRBV12-3/TRBV12-4
size: few
J: TRBJ2-5
DNA: TGTGCCAGCAGTCCGCCTAGCGGGAGGGCGGAAGAGACCCAGTACTTC
CDR3: CASSPPSGRAEETQYF

D: TRBD1
V: TRBV28
size: .
J: TRBJ2-2
DNA: TGTGCCAGCAGAAATCAGGGACAGGGCGGGGAGCTGTTTTTT
CDR3: CASRNQGQGGELFF

D: .
V: TRBV30
size: few
J: TRBJ1-4
DNA: TGTGCCTGGAGTCAGTCGAAGGGAGGGATTGTGGAAAAACTGTTTTTT
CDR3: CAWSQSKGGIVEKLFF

D: TRBD1
V: TRBV5-1
size: few
J: TRBJ1-5
DNA: TGCGCCAGCAGCGAGGGGACAGGGGCTAACAATCAGCCCCAGCATTTT
CDR3: CASSEGTGANNQPQHF

D: TRBD2
V: TRBV7-3
size: few
J: TRBJ2-1
DNA: TGTGCCAGCAGCTTATCTAGCGGGAGGGATGAGCAGTTCTTC
CDR3: CASSLSSGRDEQFF